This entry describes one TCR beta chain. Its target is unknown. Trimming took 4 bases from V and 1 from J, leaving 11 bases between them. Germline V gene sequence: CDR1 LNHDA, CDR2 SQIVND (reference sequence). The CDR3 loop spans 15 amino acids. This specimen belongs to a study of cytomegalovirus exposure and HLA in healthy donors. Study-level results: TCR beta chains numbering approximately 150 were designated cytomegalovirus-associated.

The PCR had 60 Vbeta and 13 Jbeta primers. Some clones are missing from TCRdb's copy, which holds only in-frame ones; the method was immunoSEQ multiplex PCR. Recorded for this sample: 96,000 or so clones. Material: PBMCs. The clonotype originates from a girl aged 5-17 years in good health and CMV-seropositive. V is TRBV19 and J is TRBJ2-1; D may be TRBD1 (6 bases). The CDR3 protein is CASSTDRRSYNEQFF. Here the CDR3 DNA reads TGTGCCAGTAGTACAGACAGGAGGTCCTACAATGAGCAGTTCTTC.